Shown below are 3 T cell receptor beta chains from a single sample sequenced in a study of regulatory T cells in long-lasting Graves disease. Library construction for TCR beta used iRepertoire HTBI primers and Arm-PCR of CDR3 regions. MiXCR was run by TCRdb on the multiplex PCR reads, yielding one entry per CDR3 protein. The sample includes more than 650,000 distinct CDR3 sequences, about 32% of them seen just once. The time point here: persistent/refractory GD, antithyroid drugs over 5 years with positive TRAb. There was RNA extracted from PBMCs, and the TCR library was made from it. The sample here was peripheral blood mononuclear cells (PBMCs), taken when the disease was refractory, from a patient treated with antithyroid drugs. These receptors all come from a female donor with Graves disease.

The chain employs TRBV5-1 and TRBJ1-5, with D possibly being TRBD1 (5 bases). Trimming stripped 0 bases from V and 1 base from J, with 11 bases between. The CDR3 consists of 16 residues. CDR1 SGHRS and CDR2 YFSETQ come from the germline V gene. CDR3 in amino acids: CASSLEARASNQPQHF. CDR3 coding DNA: TGCGCCAGCAGCTTGGAGGCCAGGGCGAGCAATCAGCCCCAGCATTTT.

This clonotype was recorded a few times. J is TRBJ2-6 and V is TRBV6-1, with 8 bases that match TRBD1. V trimming: 0 bases; J trimming: 5 bases; junction bases outside the gene matches: 9. This CDR3 is built from 18 residues. Germline V lookup: CDR1 MNHNS, CDR2 SASEGT. CDR3 bases: TGTGCCAGCAGTGAAGCAGACAGGGGTCGGGGACGGGCCAACGTCCTGACTTTC. This gives the protein CASSEADRGRGRANVLTF.

This clonotype was picked up many times. V gene TRBV12-3 or TRBV12-4 combines with J gene TRBJ1-1, with D possibly TRBD1 on 5 matching bases. With 6 bases removed from V and 7 bases from J, the gap between germline ends came to 12 bases. The CDR3 runs 12 residues. The CDR3 DNA sequence: TGTGCCAGCAGCCCCGGGGCAGGTGAAGCTTTCTTT. Translating gives CASSPGAGEAFF.